These T cell receptor beta chains were read from a single sample in a study of beta chain features in type 1 diabetes. TCRdb keeps only in-frame clones here, not all; method: immunoSEQ multiplex PCR. The repertoire includes 280,000 or so clones, around 16% of them detected once, and around 0.015% sits in the top ten. The sequenced material came from naive CD4+ T cells from blood. The receptor source for this set is a young man with type 1 diabetes. The CDR3 runs from the conserved cysteine through the conserved F or W. A D gene is named only where the DNA matches it firmly. Clone size, where shown, is once, few, many, or a class for clones that have expanded.

TRBJ1-5 | - | TRBV30 | few | CAWSVLGGNQPQHF | TGTGCCTGGAGTGTGCTGGGCGGCAATCAGCCCCAGCATTTT
TRBJ2-7 | - | TRBV21-1 | few | CASRKGGPEGSRQYF | TGTGCCAGCAGAAAGGGAGGGCCCGAGGGGTCTAGGCAGTACTTC
TRBJ1-2 | - | TRBV10-3 | - | CAISESTTVSYGYTF | TGTGCCATCAGTGAGTCGACGACAGTTTCCTATGGCTACACCTTC
TRBJ2-1 | TRBD2 | TRBV7-2 | - | CASSWTSGSLNEQFF | TGTGCCAGCAGCTGGACTAGCGGGAGTTTAAATGAGCAGTTCTTC
TRBJ2-1 | TRBD2 | TRBV5-6 | few | CASSFSTSGGKVNEQFF | TGTGCCAGCAGCTTTTCGACTAGCGGGGGGAAAGTTAATGAGCAGTTCTTC
TRBJ1-1 | - | TRBV30 | few | CAWSYRGTEAFF | TGTGCCTGGAGCTACCGAGGGACTGAAGCTTTCTTT
TRBJ2-3 | - | TRBV11-2 | few | CASSLDGAYRTDTQYF | TGTGCCAGCAGCTTAGATGGGGCTTACCGCACAGATACGCAGTATTTT
TRBJ1-5 | TRBD1 | TRBV5-1 | few | CASSTGQANQPQHF | TGCGCCAGCAGCACGGGACAGGCGAATCAGCCCCAGCATTTT
TRBJ1-4 | - | TRBV18 | few | CASSPDQQEPASAF | TGTGCCAGCTCACCAGATCAACAGGAACCTGCTTCCGCCTTT
TRBJ2-1 | - | TRBV28 | - | CASTSGASYNEQFF | TGTGCCAGCACGAGCGGAGCCTCCTACAATGAGCAGTTCTTC
TRBJ1-1 | TRBD1 | TRBV5-4 | - | CASSIGQGIMNTEAFF | TGTGCCAGCAGCATAGGACAGGGAATTATGAACACTGAAGCTTTCTTT
TRBJ1-3 | - | TRBV7-2 | - | CASSLSVSGNTIYF | TGTGCCAGCAGCTTATCGGTCTCTGGAAACACCATATATTTT
TRBJ2-5 | - | TRBV11-2 | - | CASSLVWPETQYF | TGTGCCAGCAGCTTAGTTTGGCCGGAGACCCAGTACTTC
TRBJ2-1 | TRBD2 | TRBV4-1 | once | CASSQLLAGLSNEQFF | TGCGCCAGCAGCCAGTTACTAGCGGGATTATCAAATGAGCAGTTCTTC
TRBJ1-2 | - | TRBV4-1 | few | CASTTGISGYGYTF | TGCGCCAGCACCACAGGGATTTCGGGTTATGGCTACACCTTC
TRBJ2-7 | - | TRBV7-2 | - | CASSLVDEQYF | TGTGCCAGCAGCCTCGTCGACGAGCAGTACTTC
TRBJ2-2 | TRBD2 | TRBV4-3 | - | CASSHAQAGDTGELFF | TGCGCCAGCAGCCATGCTCAAGCGGGGGATACCGGGGAGCTGTTTTTT
TRBJ2-3 | TRBD2 | TRBV25-1 | few | CASSQRGATDTQYF | TGTGCCAGCAGTCAGCGGGGGGCCACAGATACGCAGTATTTT
TRBJ2-1 | TRBD2 | TRBV27 | - | CASKRRLAGDNEQFF | TGTGCCAGCAAAAGGAGACTAGCGGGGGACAATGAGCAGTTCTTC
TRBJ1-1 | TRBD1 | TRBV6-6 | - | CASSPGQMTEAFF | TGTGCCAGCAGTCCGGGACAGATGACTGAAGCTTTCTTT
TRBJ2-4 | - | TRBV6-5 | - | CASSYSGSLAKNIQYF | TGTGCCAGCAGTTACTCGGGGAGCCTAGCCAAAAACATTCAGTACTTC
TRBJ2-7 | - | TRBV30 | - | CAWSVYAASYEQYF | TGTGCCTGGAGTGTATATGCAGCGTCCTACGAGCAGTACTTC
TRBJ1-1 | - | TRBV15 | few | CATSRDSPGLTEAFF | TGTGCCACCAGCAGAGATTCCCCAGGGCTCACTGAAGCTTTCTTT
TRBJ2-3 | - | TRBV19 | - | CASSSFGGSTDTQYF | TGTGCCAGTAGTTCTTTCGGGGGAAGCACAGATACGCAGTATTTT
TRBJ2-7 | TRBD2 | TRBV6-1 | - | CASSDIWAGGRYEQYF | TGTGCCAGCAGTGATATCTGGGCGGGAGGACGCTACGAGCAGTACTTC
TRBJ1-1 | TRBD1 | TRBV10-3 | few | CAIRRDSGNTEAFF | TGTGCCATCAGAAGGGACAGTGGGAACACTGAAGCTTTCTTT
TRBJ2-1 | - | TRBV30 | few | CAWSVQRMRQFF | TGTGCCTGGAGTGTACAGAGAATGAGGCAGTTCTTC
TRBJ2-7 | - | TRBV5-1 | - | CASSLISAAYEQYF | TGCGCCAGCAGCTTGATCAGCGCCGCCTACGAGCAGTACTTC
TRBJ1-5 | TRBD1 | TRBV6-5 | few | CASSYSRQGHQPQHF | TGTGCCAGCAGTTACTCGAGACAGGGGCATCAGCCCCAGCATTTT
TRBJ1-1 | - | TRBV29-1 | few | CSVGGQYHTEAFF | TGCAGCGTTGGGGGACAATATCACACTGAAGCTTTCTTT
TRBJ1-5 | - | TRBV10-3 | - | CAISDRLGWQPQHF | TGTGCCATCAGTGACCGCCTCGGGTGGCAGCCCCAGCATTTT
TRBJ2-7 | TRBD2 | TRBV5-1 | few | CASSLLAGDYEQYF | TGCGCCAGCAGCTTACTAGCGGGGGACTACGAGCAGTACTTC
TRBJ2-5 | - | TRBV5-4 | - | CASSLVTGSETQYF | TGTGCCAGCAGCTTGGTTACGGGTTCGGAGACCCAGTACTTC
TRBJ1-3 | - | TRBV2 | few | CASSTGFGNTIYF | TGTGCCAGCAGCACAGGTTTTGGAAACACCATATATTTT
TRBJ2-1 | - | TRBV28 | few | CASSPGSYNEQFF | TGTGCCAGCAGTCCAGGGTCATACAATGAGCAGTTCTTC
TRBJ1-2 | - | TRBV6-5 | few | CASSYSGAYGYTF | TGTGCCAGCAGTTACTCGGGGGCCTATGGCTACACCTTC
TRBJ2-5 | - | TRBV5-1 | few | CASSPTGNRETQYF | TGCGCCAGCAGCCCCACAGGGAACAGGGAGACCCAGTACTTC
TRBJ2-1 | TRBD1 | TRBV4-3 | few | CASSQESRDSYNEQFF | TGCGCCAGCAGCCAGGAAAGCCGGGACAGCTACAATGAGCAGTTCTTC
TRBJ2-5 | - | TRBV10-3 | few | CAISESGSAETQYF | TGTGCCATCAGTGAGTCGGGGAGCGCGGAGACCCAGTACTTC
TRBJ1-1 | - | TRBV2 | - | CARAGAQGTEAFF | TGTGCCAGGGCGGGGGCCCAAGGGACTGAAGCTTTCTTT
TRBJ2-7 | TRBD2 | TRBV9 | - | CASSTWTSGTYEQYF | TGTGCCAGCAGCACCTGGACTAGCGGAACCTACGAGCAGTACTTC
TRBJ1-5 | - | TRBV5-1 | few | CASSPDGGDQPQHF | TGCGCCAGCAGCCCGGACGGCGGGGATCAGCCCCAGCATTTT
TRBJ2-4 | TRBD2 | TRBV25-1 | - | CASSSLAGSKNIQYF | TGTGCCAGCAGTAGCCTAGCGGGATCCAAAAACATTCAGTACTTC
TRBJ2-2 | - | TRBV28 | few | CASSLRQGPSTGELFF | TGTGCCAGCAGCTTAAGGCAGGGGCCCAGCACCGGGGAGCTGTTTTTT
TRBJ1-2 | - | TRBV9 | once | CASSGLQGYGYTF | TGTGCCAGCAGCGGATTACAGGGATATGGCTACACCTTC
TRBJ1-1 | - | TRBV7-2 | few | CASSLVGGSYTEAFF | TGTGCCAGCAGCTTAGTCGGGGGGAGTTACACTGAAGCTTTCTTT